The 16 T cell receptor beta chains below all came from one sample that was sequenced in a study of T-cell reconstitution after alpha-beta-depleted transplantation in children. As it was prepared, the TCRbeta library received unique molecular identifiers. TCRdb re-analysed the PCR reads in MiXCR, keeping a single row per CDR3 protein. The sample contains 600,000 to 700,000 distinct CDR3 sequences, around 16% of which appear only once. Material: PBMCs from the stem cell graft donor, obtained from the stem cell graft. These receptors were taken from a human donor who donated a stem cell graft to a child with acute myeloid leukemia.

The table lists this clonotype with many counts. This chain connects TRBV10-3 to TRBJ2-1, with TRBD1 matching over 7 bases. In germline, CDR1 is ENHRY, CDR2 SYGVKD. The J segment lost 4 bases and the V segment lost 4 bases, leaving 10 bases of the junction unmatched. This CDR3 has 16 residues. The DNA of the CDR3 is TGTGCCATCAGTGTTTCCGGGACAGCAACTTACAATGAGCAGTTCTTC. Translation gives CAISVSGTATYNEQFF.

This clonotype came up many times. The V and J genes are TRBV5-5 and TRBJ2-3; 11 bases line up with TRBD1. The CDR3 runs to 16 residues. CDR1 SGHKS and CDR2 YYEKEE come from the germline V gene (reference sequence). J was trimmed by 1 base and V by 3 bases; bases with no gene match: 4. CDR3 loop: CASSWGTGGRTDTQYF. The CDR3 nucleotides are TGTGCCAGCAGCTGGGGGACAGGGGGACGCACAGATACGCAGTATTTT.

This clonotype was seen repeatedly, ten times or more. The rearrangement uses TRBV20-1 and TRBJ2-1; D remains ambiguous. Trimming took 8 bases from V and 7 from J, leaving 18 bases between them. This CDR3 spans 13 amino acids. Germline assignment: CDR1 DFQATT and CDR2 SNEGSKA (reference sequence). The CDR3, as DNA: TGCAGTACTCCATACCGGGCCGGGAATGAGCAGTTCTTC. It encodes CSTPYRAGNEQFF.

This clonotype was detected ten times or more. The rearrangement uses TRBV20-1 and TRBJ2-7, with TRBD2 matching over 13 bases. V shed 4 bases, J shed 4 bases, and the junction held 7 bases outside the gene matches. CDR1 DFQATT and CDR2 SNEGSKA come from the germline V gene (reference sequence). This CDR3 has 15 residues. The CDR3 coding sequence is TGCAGTGCTATCAGTGGGACTAGCGGGGTTTACGAGCAGTACGTC. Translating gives CSAISGTSGVYEQYV.

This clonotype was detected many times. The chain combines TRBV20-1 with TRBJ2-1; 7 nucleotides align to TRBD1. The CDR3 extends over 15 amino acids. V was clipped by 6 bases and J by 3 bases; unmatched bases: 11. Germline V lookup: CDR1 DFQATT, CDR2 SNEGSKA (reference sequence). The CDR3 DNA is TGCAGTGCCCGGGGACAGCCTACCGTCTACAATGAGCAGTTCTTC. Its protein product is CSARGQPTVYNEQFF.

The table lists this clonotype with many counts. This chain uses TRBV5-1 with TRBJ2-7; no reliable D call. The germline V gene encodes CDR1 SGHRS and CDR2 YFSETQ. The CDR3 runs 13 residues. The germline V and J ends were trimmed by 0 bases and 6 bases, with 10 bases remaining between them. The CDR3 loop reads CASSLERTSEQYV. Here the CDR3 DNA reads TGCGCCAGCAGCTTGGAACGTACCAGCGAGCAGTACGTC.

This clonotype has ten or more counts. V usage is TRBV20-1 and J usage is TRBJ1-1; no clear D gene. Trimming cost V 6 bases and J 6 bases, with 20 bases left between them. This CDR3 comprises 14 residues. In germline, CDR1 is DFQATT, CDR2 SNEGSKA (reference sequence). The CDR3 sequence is CSARGDGGIAEAFF. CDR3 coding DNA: TGCAGTGCCCGGGGTGATGGAGGAATTGCTGAAGCTTTCTTT.

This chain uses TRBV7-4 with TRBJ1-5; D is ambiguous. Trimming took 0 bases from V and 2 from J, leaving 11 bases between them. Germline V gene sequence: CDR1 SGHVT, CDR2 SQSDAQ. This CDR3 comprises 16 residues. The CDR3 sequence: CASSLALKKGNQPQHF. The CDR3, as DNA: TGTGCCAGCAGCTTAGCGCTGAAAAAGGGCAATCAGCCCCAGCATTTT.

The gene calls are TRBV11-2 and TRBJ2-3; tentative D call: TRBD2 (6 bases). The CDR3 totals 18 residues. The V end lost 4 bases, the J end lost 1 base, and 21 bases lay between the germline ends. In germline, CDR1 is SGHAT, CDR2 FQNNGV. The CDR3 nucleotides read TGTGCCAGCAGCTCCCAGGGCGGCGGGATCGCAGGCACAGATACGCAGTATTTT. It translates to CASSSQGGGIAGTDTQYF.

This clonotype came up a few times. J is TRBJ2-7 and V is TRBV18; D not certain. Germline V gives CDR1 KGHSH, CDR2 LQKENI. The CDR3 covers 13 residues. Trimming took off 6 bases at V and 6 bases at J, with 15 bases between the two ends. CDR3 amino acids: CASSPDNVAEQYV. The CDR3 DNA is TGTGCCAGCTCCCCAGATAACGTTGCCGAGCAGTACGTC.

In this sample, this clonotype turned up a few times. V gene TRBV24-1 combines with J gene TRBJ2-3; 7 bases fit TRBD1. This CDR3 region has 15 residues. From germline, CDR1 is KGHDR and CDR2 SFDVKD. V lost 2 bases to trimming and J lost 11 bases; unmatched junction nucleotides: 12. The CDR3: CATSDSRPKGQRQYF. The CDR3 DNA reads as TGTGCCACCAGTGATTCCCGCCCGAAGGGACAGCGGCAGTATTTT.

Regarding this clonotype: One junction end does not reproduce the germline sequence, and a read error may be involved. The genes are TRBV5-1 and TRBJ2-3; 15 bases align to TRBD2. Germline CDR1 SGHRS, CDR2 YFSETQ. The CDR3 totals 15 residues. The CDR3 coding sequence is TGCGCCAGCGGCTTGGGACTAGCGGGGGGAGATACGCAGTATTTT. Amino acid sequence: CASGLGLAGGDTQYF.

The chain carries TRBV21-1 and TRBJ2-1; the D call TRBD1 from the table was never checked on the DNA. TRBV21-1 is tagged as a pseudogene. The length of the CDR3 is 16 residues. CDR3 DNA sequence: TGTGCCAGCAGCAAAGCCCCGACAGGGGGCCCCCATGAGCAGTTCTTC. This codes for CASSKAPTGGPHEQFF.

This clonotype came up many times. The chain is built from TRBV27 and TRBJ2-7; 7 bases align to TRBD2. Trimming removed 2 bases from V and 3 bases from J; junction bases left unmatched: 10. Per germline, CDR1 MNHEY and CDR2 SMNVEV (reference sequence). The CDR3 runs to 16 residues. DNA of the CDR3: TGTGCCAGCAGTTTAAAACTCAGCGGGGCTAACTACGAGCAGTACTTC. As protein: CASSLKLSGANYEQYF.

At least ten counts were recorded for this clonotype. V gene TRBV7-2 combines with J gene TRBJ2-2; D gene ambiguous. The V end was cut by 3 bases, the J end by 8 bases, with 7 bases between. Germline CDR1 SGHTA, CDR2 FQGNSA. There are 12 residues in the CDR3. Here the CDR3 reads CASSLAGGELFF. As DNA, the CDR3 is TGTGCCAGCAGCTTGGCCGGGGGGGAGCTGTTTTTT.

The CDR3 is CASSGWTENTGELFF. DNA of the CDR3: TGTGCCAGCAGCGGATGGACGGAGAACACCGGGGAGCTGTTTTTT. The chain joins TRBV9 to TRBJ2-2, with D hard to call. This CDR3 region has 15 residues. Germline CDR1 reads SGDLS; CDR2 reads YYNGEE. Trimming removed 3 bases from V and 1 base from J, with 10 bases in between.